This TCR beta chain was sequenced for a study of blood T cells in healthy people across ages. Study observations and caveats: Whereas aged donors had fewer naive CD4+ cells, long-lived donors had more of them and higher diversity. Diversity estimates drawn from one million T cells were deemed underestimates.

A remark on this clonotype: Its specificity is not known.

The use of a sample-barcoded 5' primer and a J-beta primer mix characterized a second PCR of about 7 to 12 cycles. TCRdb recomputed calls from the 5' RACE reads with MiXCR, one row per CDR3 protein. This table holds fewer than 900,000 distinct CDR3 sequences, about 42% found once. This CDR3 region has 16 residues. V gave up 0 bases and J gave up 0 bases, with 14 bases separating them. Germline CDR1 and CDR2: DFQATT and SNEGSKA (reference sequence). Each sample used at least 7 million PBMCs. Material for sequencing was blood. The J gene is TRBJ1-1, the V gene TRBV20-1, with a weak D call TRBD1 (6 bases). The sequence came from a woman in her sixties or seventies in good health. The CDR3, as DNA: TGCAGTGCTAGAGATGGGGGCCAGCTTATGAACACTGAAGCTTTCTTT. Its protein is CSARDGGQLMNTEAFF.